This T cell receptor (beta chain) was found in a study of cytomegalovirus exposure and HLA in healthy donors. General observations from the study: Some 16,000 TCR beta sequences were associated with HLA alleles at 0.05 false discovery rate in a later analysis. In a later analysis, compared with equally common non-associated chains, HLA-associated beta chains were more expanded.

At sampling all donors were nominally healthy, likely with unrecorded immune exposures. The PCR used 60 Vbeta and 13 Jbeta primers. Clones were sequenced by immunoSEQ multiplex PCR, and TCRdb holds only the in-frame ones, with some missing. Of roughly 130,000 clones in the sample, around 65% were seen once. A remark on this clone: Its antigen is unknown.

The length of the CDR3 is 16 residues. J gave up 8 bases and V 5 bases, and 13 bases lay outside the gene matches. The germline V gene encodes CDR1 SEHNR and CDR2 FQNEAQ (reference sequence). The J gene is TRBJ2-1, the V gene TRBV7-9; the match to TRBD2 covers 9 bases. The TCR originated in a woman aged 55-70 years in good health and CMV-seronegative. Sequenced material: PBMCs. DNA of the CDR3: TGTGCCAGCAGCGCCTCCGGGACTAGCCGGGGGGATGAGCAGTTCTTC. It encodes CASSASGTSRGDEQFF.